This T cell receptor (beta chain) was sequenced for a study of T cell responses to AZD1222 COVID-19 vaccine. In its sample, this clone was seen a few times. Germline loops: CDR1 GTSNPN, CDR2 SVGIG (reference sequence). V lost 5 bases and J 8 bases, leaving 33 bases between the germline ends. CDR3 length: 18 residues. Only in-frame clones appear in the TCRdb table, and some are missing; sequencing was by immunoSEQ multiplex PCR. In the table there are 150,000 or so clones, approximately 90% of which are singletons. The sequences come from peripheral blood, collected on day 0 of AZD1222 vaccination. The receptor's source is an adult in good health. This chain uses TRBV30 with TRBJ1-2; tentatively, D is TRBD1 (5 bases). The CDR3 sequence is CAWPNDPPPREGTRGYTF. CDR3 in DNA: TGTGCCTGGCCTAACGACCCACCCCCGAGGGAAGGGACGAGAGGCTACACCTTC.